The clone carrying this TCR beta chain was seen a single time. Germline CDR1 LNHDA, CDR2 SQIVND (reference sequence). V dropped 5 bases and J dropped 4; count of bases not matched to a gene: 6. There are 14 residues in the CDR3. This sample is drawn from a study of shared clonotypes between healthy human individuals. Some clones are missing from TCRdb's copy, which holds only in-frame ones; the method was immunoSEQ multiplex PCR. The sample includes millions of clones, about 95% of them seen just once. The naive CD8 population came from CD45RO-negative cells selected for CCR7, without terminally differentiated effector memory CD45RA+ cells.

The chain links TRBV19 to TRBJ2-7; 9 nucleotides align to TRBD2. This receptor was identified in a man aged 18 to 29 in good health. The sequencing sample was made of naive CD8+ T cells sorted from blood. CDR3 DNA sequence: TGTGCCAGTAGTTATCGACTAGCGGATTACGAGCAGTACTTC. Translated, it gives CASSYRLADYEQYF.